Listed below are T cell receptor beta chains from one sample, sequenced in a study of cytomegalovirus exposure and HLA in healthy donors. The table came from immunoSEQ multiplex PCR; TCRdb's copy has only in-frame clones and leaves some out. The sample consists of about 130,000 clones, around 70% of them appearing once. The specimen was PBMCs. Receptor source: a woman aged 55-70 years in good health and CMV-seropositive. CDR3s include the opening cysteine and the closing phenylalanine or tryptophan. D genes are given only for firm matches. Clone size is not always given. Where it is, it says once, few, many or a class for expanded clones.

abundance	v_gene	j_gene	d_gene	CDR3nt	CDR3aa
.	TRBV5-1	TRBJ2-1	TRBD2	TGCGCCAGCAGCTTAACAAGCGGGGGGAACAATGAGCAGTTCTTC	CASSLTSGGNNEQFF
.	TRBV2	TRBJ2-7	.	TGTGCCAGCACGAGGGAGCCCTACGAGCAGTACTTC	CASTREPYEQYF
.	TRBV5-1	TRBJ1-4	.	TGCGCCAGCAGCTTGGGGGGCGGACAAGAAAAACTGTTTTTT	CASSLGGGQEKLFF
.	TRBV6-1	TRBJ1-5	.	TGTGCCAGCACCGGGGACCGTTCCGCGGGGCAGCCCCAGCATTTT	CASTGDRSAGQPQHF
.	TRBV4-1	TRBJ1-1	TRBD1	TGCGCCAGCAGCCAAGGACAGGGTATGGGGAACACTGAAGCTTTCTTT	CASSQGQGMGNTEAFF
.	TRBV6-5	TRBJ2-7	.	TGTGCCAGCAGCGCCCGGGACTCCGGCTCCTACGAGCAGTACTTC	CASSARDSGSYEQYF
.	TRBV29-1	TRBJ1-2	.	TGCAGCGTTGATGTCGCGGACTCTTACTATGGCTACACCTTC	CSVDVADSYYGYTF
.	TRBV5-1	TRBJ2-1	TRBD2	TGCGCCAGCAGCTTGTCCGGGGGGGTCTACAATGAGCAGTTCTTC	CASSLSGGVYNEQFF
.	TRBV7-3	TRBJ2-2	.	TGTGCCAGCAGCTCATCCACAGGGTACACCGGGGAGCTGTTTTTT	CASSSSTGYTGELFF
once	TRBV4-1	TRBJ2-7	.	TGCGCCAGCAGCCAAGGGCAGAACTACGAGCAGTACTTC	CASSQGQNYEQYF
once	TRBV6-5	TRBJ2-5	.	TGTGCCAGCAGTGAATGGGGGGGCGGCGAGACCCAGTACTTC	CASSEWGGGETQYF
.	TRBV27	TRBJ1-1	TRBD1	TGTGCCAGCAGTTTAGACAGGGTAAGAACTGAAGCTTTCTTT	CASSLDRVRTEAFF
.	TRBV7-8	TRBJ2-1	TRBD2	TGTGCCAGCAGCTTAGAAGCGGGAGGCTACAATGAGCAGTTCTTC	CASSLEAGGYNEQFF
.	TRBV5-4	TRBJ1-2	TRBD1	TGTGCCAGCAGCCCGGGACAGGGCCAAGGCTACACCTTC	CASSPGQGQGYTF
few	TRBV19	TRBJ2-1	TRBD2	TGTGCCAGTACCCTGACTAGCGGGGTGGTCAATGAGCAGTTCTTC	CASTLTSGVVNEQFF
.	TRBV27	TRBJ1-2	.	TGTGCCAGCAGTTTACACGAGGCTAACTATGGCTACACCTTC	CASSLHEANYGYTF
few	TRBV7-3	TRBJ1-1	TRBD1	TGTGCCAGCAGCTTAGGGACAGGGCACACTGAAGCTTTCTTT	CASSLGTGHTEAFF
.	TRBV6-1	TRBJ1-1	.	TGTGCCAGCAGTGCGTTCCAGGGTGCTGATGAAGCTTTCTTT	CASSAFQGADEAFF
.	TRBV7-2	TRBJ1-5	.	TGTGCCAGCAGCCCAAGGACAGTTAGCAATCAGCCCCAGCATTTT	CASSPRTVSNQPQHF
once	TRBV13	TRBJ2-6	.	TGTGCCAGCAGCCCCGGCAGGGGCTCTGGGGCCAACGTCCTGACTTTC	CASSPGRGSGANVLTF
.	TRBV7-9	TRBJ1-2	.	TGTTCCGGCCGACAGGCTAACTATGGCTACACCTTC	CSGRQANYGYTF
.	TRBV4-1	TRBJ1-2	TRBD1	TGCGCCAGCAGCCAAGTCCACGGGAGACAGGGTGCAGAGGGCTACACCTTC	CASSQVHGRQGAEGYTF
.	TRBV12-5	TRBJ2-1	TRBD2	TGTGCTAGTGGTTTGGTTAGGACTAGCCAGTACAATGAGCAGTTCTTC	CASGLVRTSQYNEQFF
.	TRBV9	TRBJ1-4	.	TGTGCCAGCGGAAAAGGAGTACTCAATGAAAAACTGTTTTTT	CASGKGVLNEKLFF
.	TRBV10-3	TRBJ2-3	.	TGTGCCATCAGTGAGTATCGACGGGGCACAGATACGCAGTATTTT	CAISEYRRGTDTQYF
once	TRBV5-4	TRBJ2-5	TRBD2	TGTGCCAGCAGCTTTGGGACTAGCGGGGGTCTTGGGGGAGAGACCCAGTACTTC	CASSFGTSGGLGGETQYF
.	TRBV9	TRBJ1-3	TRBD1	TGTGCCAGCAGCCCTCGCGGGACAGAGGCAAGGGACACCATATATTTT	CASSPRGTEARDTIYF
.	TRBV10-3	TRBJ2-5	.	TGTGCCATCAGTGAGAGGGGGGGAGGAGAGACCCAGTACTTC	CAISERGGGETQYF
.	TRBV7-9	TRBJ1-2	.	TGTGCCAGCAGCTACCCCTCGGGGGATGTAGCCCCCTTGTACTATGGCTACACCTTC	CASSYPSGDVAPLYYGYTF
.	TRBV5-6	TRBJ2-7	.	TGTGCCAGCAGCGGGGCGGACATCTTGACCCGCTACGAGCAGTACTTC	CASSGADILTRYEQYF
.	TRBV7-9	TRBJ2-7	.	TGTGCCAGCAGCTTAGCTCCCAGGGGGGACGAGCAGTACTTC	CASSLAPRGDEQYF
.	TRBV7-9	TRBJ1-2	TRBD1	TGTGCCAGCAACGCAGGGGGCTGGGGCTATGGCTACACCTTC	CASNAGGWGYGYTF
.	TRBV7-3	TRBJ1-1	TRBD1	TGTGCCAGCAGCGGGACAGACAACACTGAAGCTTTCTTT	CASSGTDNTEAFF
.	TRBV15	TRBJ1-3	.	TGTGCCACCAGTTTTGAAGGGGGTACTGGAAACACCATATATTTT	CATSFEGGTGNTIYF
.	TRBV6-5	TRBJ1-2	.	TGTGCCAGCAGTTACGGAGAAGGTGGGGCCTATGGCTACACCTTC	CASSYGEGGAYGYTF
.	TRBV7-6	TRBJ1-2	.	TGTGCCAGCAGCCTCAGGGATAACGATGGCTACACCTTC	CASSLRDNDGYTF
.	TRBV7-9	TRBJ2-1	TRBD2	TGTGCCAGCAGCTCGCCGGGACTAGCGGGGAGCTCCTACAATGAGCAGTTCTTC	CASSSPGLAGSSYNEQFF
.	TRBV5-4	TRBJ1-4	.	TGTGCCAGCAGCTTACAGGGAAACGGTGAAAAACTGTTTTTT	CASSLQGNGEKLFF
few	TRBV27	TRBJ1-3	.	TGTGCCAGCAGTTTATTCGGGGGAAACACCATATATTTT	CASSLFGGNTIYF
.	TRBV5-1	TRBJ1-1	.	TGCGCCAGCAGCTCCAGGGGAGGGGGGACTGAAGCTTTCTTT	CASSSRGGGTEAFF
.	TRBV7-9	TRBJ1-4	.	TGTGCCAGCAGCTCCAGTGGTAATGAAAAACTGTTTTTT	CASSSSGNEKLFF
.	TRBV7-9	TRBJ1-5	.	TGTTCCAGCAGCTTATCAGGTCAGCCCCAGCATTTT	CSSSLSGQPQHF
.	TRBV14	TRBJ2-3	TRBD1	TGTGCCAGCAGCGCGCGGTTGGGACAGGGGGCGCGGGATACGCAGTATTTT	CASSARLGQGARDTQYF
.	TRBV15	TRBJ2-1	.	TGTGCCACCAGCAGAGACAGGTATGAGCAGTTCTTC	CATSRDRYEQFF
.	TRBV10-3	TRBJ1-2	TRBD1	TGTGCCATCACCTCTGGGGACAGGGTCGATGGCTACACCTTC	CAITSGDRVDGYTF
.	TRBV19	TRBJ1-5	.	TGTGCCAGTAGTAGGGCAGGGGGCAATCAGCCCCAGCATTTT	CASSRAGGNQPQHF
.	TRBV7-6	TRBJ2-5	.	TGTGCCAGCAGCTCGTTGGGGGGTGGGGAGACCCAGTACTTC	CASSSLGGGETQYF
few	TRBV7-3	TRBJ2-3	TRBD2	TGTGCCAGCAGCCCTGGGGGGGAAACAGATACGCAGTATTTT	CASSPGGETDTQYF
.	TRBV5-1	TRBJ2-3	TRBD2	TGCGCCAGCAGCTTGCCCACTAGCGGGGAGGGTTATGATACGCAGTATTTT	CASSLPTSGEGYDTQYF